The source of this T cell receptor (beta chain) is a study of cytomegalovirus exposure and HLA in healthy donors. Concerning this clone: Its antigen is not identified.

The PCR made use of 60 Vbeta and 13 Jbeta primers. Authors' analysis steps: A later analysis tallied 65 million to 85 million unique TCR beta chains, 10 million to 12 million of them shared. Profiled with immunoSEQ multiplex PCR; TCRdb holds only in-frame clones, not every one. V and J calls and clone size are given by that table; D and trimming were obtained from the DNA. The sample has just over 80,000 clones. The germline V and J ends were trimmed by 1 base and 6 bases, with 7 bases remaining between them. The CDR3 contains 12 residues. From germline, CDR1 is SGHDN and CDR2 FVKESK. The study's findings and limits: Productive rates of about 90% or about 30% were seen for most TCR beta V segments in an earlier analysis. It was about 180 TCR beta chains that were listed as cytomegalovirus-associated.

V is TRBV14 and J is TRBJ2-7; D gene ambiguous. Material: PBMCs. The receptor's source is a woman aged 25 to 45 in good health and CMV-seronegative. The CDR3 nucleotides read TGTGCCAGCAGCCAAGTCAGTATCGAGCAGTACTTC. Encoded protein: CASSQVSIEQYF.